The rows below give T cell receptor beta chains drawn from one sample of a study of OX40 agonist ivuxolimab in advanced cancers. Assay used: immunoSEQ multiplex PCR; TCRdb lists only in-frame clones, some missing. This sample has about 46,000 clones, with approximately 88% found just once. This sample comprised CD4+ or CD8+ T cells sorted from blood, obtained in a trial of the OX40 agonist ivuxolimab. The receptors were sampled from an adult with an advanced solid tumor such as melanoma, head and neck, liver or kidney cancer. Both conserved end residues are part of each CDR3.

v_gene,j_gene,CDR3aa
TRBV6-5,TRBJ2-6,CASSYSGEGANVLTF
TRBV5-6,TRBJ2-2,CASSLVGSGGQITGELFF
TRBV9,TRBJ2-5,CASSVSPTGGADETQYF
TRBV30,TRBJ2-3,CAWRGAASETDTQYF
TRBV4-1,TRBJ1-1,CASSQEATVNTEAFF
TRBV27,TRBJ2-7,CASSLAAGLIGEQYF
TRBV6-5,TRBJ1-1,CASSLAGMNTEAFF
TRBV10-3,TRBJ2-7,CAIPWTGAYEQYF
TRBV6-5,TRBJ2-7,CASKPGQRSYEQYF
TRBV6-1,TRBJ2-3,CASSGTSGVTDTQYF
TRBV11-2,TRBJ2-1,CASSLVAGDNEQFF
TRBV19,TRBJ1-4,CASSQPGQGNEKLFF
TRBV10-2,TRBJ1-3,CASSDNGGNTIYF
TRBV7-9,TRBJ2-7,CASSLVSSGEQYF
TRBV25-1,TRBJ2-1,CASSESGSGSFYNEQFF
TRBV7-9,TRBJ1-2,CASSPSRGANYGYTF
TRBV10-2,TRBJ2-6,CASSPGQNLWPNVLTF
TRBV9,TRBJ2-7,CASSPAIESYEQYF
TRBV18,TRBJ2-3,CASSPGTSLDTQYF
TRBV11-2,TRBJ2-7,CASSGNRANEQYF
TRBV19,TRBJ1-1,CASSPGVAREAFF
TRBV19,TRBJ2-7,CASSPSLIYEQYF
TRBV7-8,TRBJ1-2,CASSPGQGNYGYTF
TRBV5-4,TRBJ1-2,CASSPGTGAGYTF
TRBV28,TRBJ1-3,CASSLMGPFTGVGNTIYF
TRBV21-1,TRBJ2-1,CASSKIAGGHEQFF
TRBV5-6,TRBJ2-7,CASREGGFYEQYF
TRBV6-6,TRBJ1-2,CASRPTGRGGYTF
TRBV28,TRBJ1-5,CASSLSGGGNQPQHF
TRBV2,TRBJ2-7,CASTSRLAGVDEQYF
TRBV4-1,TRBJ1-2,CASSQGGGGYGYTF
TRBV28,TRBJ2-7,CASSIGQVSEQYF